This T cell receptor (beta chain) was sequenced for a study of CD8 T cells in ankylosing spondylitis. Ten or more counts support this clonotype. In TCRdb, the 5' RACE reads were re-called with MiXCR into one record per CDR3 protein. The data show about 240,000 distinct CDR3 sequences, with 24% seen just once and approximately 0.61% held by the top ten. This CDR3 region has 11 residues. V shed 5 bases and J shed 7 bases, with 6 bases lying between them. The material sequenced was blood, either unsorted or a sorted T cell fraction (not recorded which). The genes are TRBV12-3 or TRBV12-4 and TRBJ2-1; D is perhaps TRBD2 (5 bases). This clonotype originated in a male donor with ankylosing spondylitis or in good health (not recorded which). CDR3 nucleotides: TGTGCCAGCAGTCGGGAAAATGAGCAGTTCTTC. Translation: CASSRENEQFF.